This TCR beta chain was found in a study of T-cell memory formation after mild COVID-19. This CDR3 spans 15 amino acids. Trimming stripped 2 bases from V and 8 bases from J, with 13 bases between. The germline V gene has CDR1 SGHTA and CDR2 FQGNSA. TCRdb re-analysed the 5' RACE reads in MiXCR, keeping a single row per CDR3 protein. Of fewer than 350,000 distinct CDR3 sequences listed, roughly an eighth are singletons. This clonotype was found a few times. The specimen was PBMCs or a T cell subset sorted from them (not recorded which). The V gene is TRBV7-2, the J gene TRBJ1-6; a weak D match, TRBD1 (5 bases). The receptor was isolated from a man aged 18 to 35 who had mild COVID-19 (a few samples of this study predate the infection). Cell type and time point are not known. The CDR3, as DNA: TGTGCCAGCAGCTTATTATTGGGGGGATATTCACCCCTCCACTTT. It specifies CASSLLLGGYSPLHF.